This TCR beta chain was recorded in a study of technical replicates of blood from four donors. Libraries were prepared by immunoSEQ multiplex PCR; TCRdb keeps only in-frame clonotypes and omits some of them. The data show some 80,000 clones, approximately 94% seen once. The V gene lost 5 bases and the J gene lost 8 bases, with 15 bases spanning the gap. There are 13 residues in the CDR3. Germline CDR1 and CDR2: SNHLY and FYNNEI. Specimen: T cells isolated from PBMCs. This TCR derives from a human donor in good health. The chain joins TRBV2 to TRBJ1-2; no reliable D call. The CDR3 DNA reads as TGTGCCAGCAGTTCAAGAGGCCTCGGGGGCTACACCTTC. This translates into CASSSRGLGGYTF.